The present entry profiles one T cell receptor (beta chain) with its context. This sample stems from a study of T cell responses to AZD1222 COVID-19 vaccine. Germline values: CDR1 MDHEN, CDR2 SYDVKM. With 5 bases removed from V and 0 bases from J, the gap between germline ends came to 14 bases. The CDR3 sequence is 15 residues long. Generated by immunoSEQ multiplex PCR, the TCRdb table keeps only in-frame clones and is missing some. The sample consists of about 100,000 clones, around 89% of them appearing once. The rearrangement uses TRBV28 and TRBJ2-7; unclear D gene. The sequencing here drew on peripheral blood, taken on day 0 of AZD1222 vaccination. This clonotype was obtained from an adult in good health. This CDR3 is CASSRETISSYEQYF. CDR3 bases: TGTGCCAGCAGTCGAGAGACGATAAGCTCCTACGAGCAGTACTTC.